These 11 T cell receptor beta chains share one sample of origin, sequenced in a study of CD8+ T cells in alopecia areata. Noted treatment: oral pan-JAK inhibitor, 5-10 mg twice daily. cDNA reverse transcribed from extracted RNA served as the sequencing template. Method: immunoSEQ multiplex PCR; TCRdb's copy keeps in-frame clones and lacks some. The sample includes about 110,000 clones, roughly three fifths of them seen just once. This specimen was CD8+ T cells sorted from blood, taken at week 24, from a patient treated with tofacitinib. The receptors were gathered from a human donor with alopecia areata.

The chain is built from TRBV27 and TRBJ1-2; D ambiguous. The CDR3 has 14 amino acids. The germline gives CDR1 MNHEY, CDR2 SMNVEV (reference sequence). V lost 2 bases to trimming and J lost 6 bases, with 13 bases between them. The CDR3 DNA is TGTGCCAGCAGTTTAAACCCTCAAGGGCATGGCTACACCTTC. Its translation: CASSLNPQGHGYTF.

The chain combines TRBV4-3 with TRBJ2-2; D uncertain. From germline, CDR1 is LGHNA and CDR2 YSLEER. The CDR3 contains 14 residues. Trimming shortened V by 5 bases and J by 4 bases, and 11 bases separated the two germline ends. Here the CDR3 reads CASSLGWATGELFF. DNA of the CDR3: TGCGCCAGCAGCTTAGGGTGGGCCACCGGGGAGCTGTTTTTT.

The CDR3 nucleotides are TGTGCCTCTCGGGACCCTCACACTGAAGCTTTCTTT. Translated, it gives CASRDPHTEAFF. This chain connects TRBV2 to TRBJ1-1, with D maybe TRBD1 (5 bases). The germline V gene encodes CDR1 SNHLY and CDR2 FYNNEI. Between the trimmed V and J ends, which lost 11 bases and 3 bases, there was a span of 13 bases. The CDR3 length is 12 residues.

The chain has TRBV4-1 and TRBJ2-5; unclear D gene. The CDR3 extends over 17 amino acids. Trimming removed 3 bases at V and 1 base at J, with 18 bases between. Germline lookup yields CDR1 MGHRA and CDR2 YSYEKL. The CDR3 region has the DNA TGCGCCAGCAGCCAGCCTGGACGGAGAACTCTCCAAGAGACCCAGTACTTC. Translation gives CASSQPGRRTLQETQYF.

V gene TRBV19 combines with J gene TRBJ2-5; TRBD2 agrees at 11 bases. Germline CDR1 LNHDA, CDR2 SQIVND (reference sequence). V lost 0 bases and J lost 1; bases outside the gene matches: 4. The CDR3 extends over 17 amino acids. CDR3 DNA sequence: TGTGCCAGTAGTATAGAACTAGCGGGGGAAACCCAAGAGACCCAGTACTTC. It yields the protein CASSIELAGETQETQYF.

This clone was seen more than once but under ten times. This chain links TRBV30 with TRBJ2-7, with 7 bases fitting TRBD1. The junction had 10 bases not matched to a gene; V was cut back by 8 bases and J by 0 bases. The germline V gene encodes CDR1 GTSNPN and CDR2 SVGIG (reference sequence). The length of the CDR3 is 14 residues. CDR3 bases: TGTGCCGGGAAAACCAGGGGGACCTCCTACGAGCAGTACTTC. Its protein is CAGKTRGTSYEQYF.

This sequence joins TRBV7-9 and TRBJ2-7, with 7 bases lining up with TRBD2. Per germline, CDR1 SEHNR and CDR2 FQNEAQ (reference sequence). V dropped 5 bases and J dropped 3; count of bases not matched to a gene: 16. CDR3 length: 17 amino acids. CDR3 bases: TGTGCCAGCAGCCCGGCGGGGGTGGACCTTAGCGGCTACGAGCAGTACTTC. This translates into CASSPAGVDLSGYEQYF.

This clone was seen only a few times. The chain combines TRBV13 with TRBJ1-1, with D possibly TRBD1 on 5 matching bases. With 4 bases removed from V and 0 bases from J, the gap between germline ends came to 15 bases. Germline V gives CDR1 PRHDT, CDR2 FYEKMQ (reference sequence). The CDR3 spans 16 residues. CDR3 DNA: TGTGCCAGCAGCTCGAGGGTCGGGGGGATGAACACTGAAGCTTTCTTT. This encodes CASSSRVGGMNTEAFF. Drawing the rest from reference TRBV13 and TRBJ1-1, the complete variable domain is AAGVIQSPRHLIKEKRETATLKCYPIPRHDTVYWYQQGPGQDPQFLISFYEKMQSDKGSIPDRFSAQQFSDYHSELNMSSLELGDSALYFCASSSRVGGMNTEAFFGQGTRLTVV.

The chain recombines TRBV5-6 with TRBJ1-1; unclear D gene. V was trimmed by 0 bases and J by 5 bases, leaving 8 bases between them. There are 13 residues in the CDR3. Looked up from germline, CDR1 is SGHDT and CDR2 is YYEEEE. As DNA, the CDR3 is TGTGCCAGCAGCTTGGAGTTCGGGACTGAAGCTTTCTTT. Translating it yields CASSLEFGTEAFF.

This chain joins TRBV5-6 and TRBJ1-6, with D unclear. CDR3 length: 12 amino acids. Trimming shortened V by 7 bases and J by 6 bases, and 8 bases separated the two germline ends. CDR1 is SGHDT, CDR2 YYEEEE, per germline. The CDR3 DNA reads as TGTGCCAGCGAGGGCGGTAATTCACCCCTCCACTTT. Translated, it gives CASEGGNSPLHF. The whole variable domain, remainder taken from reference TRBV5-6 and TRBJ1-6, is DAGVTQSPTHLIKTRGQQVTLRCSPKSGHDTVSWYQQALGQGPQFIFQYYEEEERQRGNFPDRFSGHQFPNYSSELNVNALLLGDSALYLCASEGGNSPLHFGNGTRLTVT.

CDR3 DNA sequence: TGTGCCAGCAGCCCAAATCCCCGGGACAGGTTCTCCTACGAGCAGTACTTC. Encoded protein: CASSPNPRDRFSYEQYF. The V and J genes are TRBV9 and TRBJ2-7; 8 bases map to TRBD1. In germline, CDR1 is SGDLS, CDR2 YYNGEE. The V gene end was trimmed by 4 bases and the J gene end by 0 bases; junction bases not matched to a gene: 12. The CDR3 has 17 amino acids.